One sample yielded the 17 T cell receptor beta chains listed below, sequenced in a study of blood T cells in healthy people across ages (dated by TCRdb to the mid-2010s). The library relied on 5' RACE. The reads were generated on an Illumina HiSeq 2500. A second PCR of roughly 6 to 11 cycles was run with a J-beta primer mix and a sample-barcoded 5' primer. TCRdb passed the public sequencing reads through fastp at Q25 and MiXCR, retaining productive beta sequences. Identical CDR3 protein sequences are pooled into one entry, listed with their most common genes and DNA. Across this sample there are under 1,000,000 distinct CDR3 sequences, with 35% to 40% seen only once. Under 15% of the sample comes from the top ten. Sequenced sample: blood. The receptors come from a man between 18 and 29 years old in good health.

This sequence joins TRBV24-1 and TRBJ2-1, with TRBD2 identical over 9 bases. Trimming cost V 4 bases and J 4 bases; bases outside gene matches: 7. The CDR3 loop spans 16 amino acids. Germline V gene data show CDR1 as KGHDR and CDR2 as SFDVKD. This CDR3 reads CATSEASGNLYNEQFF. The CDR3 DNA is TGTGCCACCAGTGAGGCTAGCGGGAACCTGTACAATGAGCAGTTCTTC.

The CDR3 bases are TGCGCCAGCAGCTCCGATATGTTTAGATCCCCAACTAATGAAAAACTGTTTTTT. It codes for CASSSDMFRSPTNEKLFF. This sequence joins TRBV5-1 and TRBJ1-4, with D uncertain. Trimming removed 3 bases at V and 0 bases at J, with 18 bases between. The CDR3 runs 18 residues. Per germline, CDR1 SGHRS and CDR2 YFSETQ.

In DNA, the CDR3 is TGTGCCAGCAGTTACACAGCCCCGAACACCGGGGAGCTGTTTTTT. This encodes CASSYTAPNTGELFF. The chain couples TRBV6-2 or TRBV6-3 to TRBJ2-2; D is unclear. Germline V lookup: CDR1 MNHEY, CDR2 SVGEGT. V was cut by 2 bases and J by 0 bases, with 7 bases left in between. CDR3 size: 15 residues.

The gene calls are TRBV30 and TRBJ2-7, with D possibly matching TRBD1 (6 bases). Trimming pared 7 bases from V and 0 bases from J, leaving 13 bases between. This CDR3 has 13 residues. In germline, CDR1 is GTSNPN, CDR2 SVGIG (reference sequence). The CDR3 reads CASSQGNSYEQYF. CDR3 nucleotide sequence: TGTGCCTCCTCACAGGGTAACTCCTACGAGCAGTACTTC.

The chain uses TRBV4-2 and TRBJ2-1, with 8 bases aligning to TRBD2. Germline V gives CDR1 LGHNA, CDR2 YNFKEQ. V shed 2 bases and J 7 bases; nucleotides not matched to a gene: 7. This CDR3 contains 15 residues. CDR3 loop: CASSQFPTGGNEQFF. DNA of the CDR3: TGTGCCAGCAGCCAATTCCCCACGGGGGGGAATGAGCAGTTCTTC.

As concerns this clonotype: This sequence may be a read error, since a much larger clone differs from it by one base. The rearrangement joins TRBV7-9 to TRBJ2-7; unclear D gene. Germline CDR1 SEHNR, CDR2 FQNEAQ (reference sequence). V was cut by 5 bases and J by 7 bases, with 15 bases left in between. The CDR3 runs 13 residues. The CDR3 loop is CASSPTPLNEQYF. The CDR3 bases are TGTGCCAGCAGCCCTACACCTCTCAATGAGCAGTACTTC.

In this sample, this clonotype turned up a few times. The V gene is TRBV20-1, the J gene TRBJ1-2; D remains ambiguous. The length of the CDR3 is 15 residues. Trimming cost V 0 bases and J 3 bases, with 14 bases left between them. Germline-derived CDR1 and CDR2 are DFQATT and SNEGSKA (reference sequence). Here the CDR3 DNA reads TGCAGTGCTAGAGATAGTGCAGAGCCCCACTATGGCTACACCTTC. Amino acids: CSARDSAEPHYGYTF.

This clonotype has at least ten counts. J is TRBJ2-7 and V is TRBV4-2; 8 bases map to TRBD2. This CDR3 contains 15 residues. The J segment lost 2 bases and the V segment lost 1 base, leaving 4 bases of the junction unmatched. Germline V CDR1 and CDR2: LGHNA, YNFKEQ. DNA of the CDR3: TGTGCCAGCAGCCAAGTGGACGGGGGGGCCTACGAGCAGTACTTC. Protein sequence: CASSQVDGGAYEQYF.

Only a few counts were recorded for this clonotype. This CDR3 is CASSLEGLAGEIRDNEQFF. The CDR3 bases are TGCGCCAGCAGCTTGGAAGGACTAGCGGGGGAGATAAGGGACAATGAGCAGTTCTTC. The rearrangement uses TRBV5-1 and TRBJ2-1; 13 nucleotides line up with TRBD2. Germline CDR1 and CDR2: SGHRS and YFSETQ. This CDR3 region has 19 residues. V was pared by 0 bases and J by 5 bases, with 11 bases of the junction left unmatched.

V is TRBV28 and J is TRBJ1-6; no reliable D call. From germline, CDR1 is MDHEN and CDR2 SYDVKM. Trimming stripped 2 bases from V and 10 bases from J, with 6 bases between. This CDR3 region has 12 residues. CDR3 bases: TGTGCCAGCAGTTTACCGGAATCACCCCTCCACTTT. Translation gives CASSLPESPLHF.

Many counts were recorded for this clonotype. This chain joins TRBV24-1 and TRBJ2-1; 7 bases align to TRBD2. With V trimmed by 12 bases and J by 4 bases, 5 bases remained unmatched. The CDR3 has 12 amino acids. Looked up from germline, CDR1 is KGHDR and CDR2 is SFDVKD. The CDR3 region is CAVGGGYNEQFF. The CDR3 region has the DNA TGTGCCGTGGGGGGGGGGTACAATGAGCAGTTCTTC.

About this clonotype itself: A read error may produce the germline difference seen at one junction end. V gene TRBV30 combines with J gene TRBJ2-4, with D perhaps matching TRBD2 (5 bases). TRBJ2-5 explains the end of the DNA better; the J call may be wrong. Germline lookup yields CDR1 GTSNPN and CDR2 SVGIG (reference sequence). The CDR3 contains 11 residues. CDR3 in amino acids: CAGSASQTQYF. CDR3 sequence (DNA): TGTGCCGGGAGCGCGAGTCAGACCCAGTACTTC.

In regard to this clonotype: A clone one base away is much larger, so this may be a read error. The chain couples TRBV29-1 to TRBJ2-3, with D unresolved. CDR3 size: 13 residues. Looked up from germline, CDR1 is SQVTM and CDR2 is ANQGSEA. Here the CDR3 reads CSVGLVYTDAQYF. The CDR3 DNA is TGCAGCGTTGGACTGGTCTACACAGATGCGCAGTATTTT.

The CDR3 spells CASRTRTAPLFF. The DNA of the CDR3 is TGTGCCAGCAGGACCCGGACAGCGCCACTGTTTTTT. The chain is built from TRBV6-6 and TRBJ1-4; possible D gene TRBD1, 6 bases. The CDR3 is 12 amino acids. CDR1 MNHNY and CDR2 SVGAGI come from the germline V gene (reference sequence). V lost 6 bases and J lost 13, with 15 bases in between.

The V call is TRBV6-2 or TRBV6-3, the J call TRBJ2-7; 8 bases are shared with TRBD1. CDR1 and CDR2 from the germline V gene are MNHEY and SVGEGT. The length of the CDR3 is 18 residues. The ends lost 7 bases at V and 2 bases at J; junction bases unmatched: 19. CDR3 nucleotides: TGTGCCAGCAATGGCTACGGACGCGGGACAGGCGACCCCTACGAGCAGTACTTC. Its protein is CASNGYGRGTGDPYEQYF.

This clonotype was picked up many times. The CDR3 region is CASSETGLNQPQHF. CDR3 nucleotides: TGTGCCAGCAGTGAAACAGGCCTCAATCAGCCCCAGCATTTT. The rearrangement uses TRBV25-1 and TRBJ1-5; TRBD1 might be the D (5 bases). Germline CDR1 and CDR2: MGHDK and SYGVNS. V was cut by 2 bases and J by 3 bases, with 8 bases left in between. This CDR3 region has 14 residues.

A few counts support this clonotype. J is TRBJ2-7 and V is TRBV6-5; D is possibly TRBD2 (6 bases). The CDR3 is 14 residues long. From germline, CDR1 is MNHEY and CDR2 SVGAGI. Trimming stripped 7 bases from V and 7 bases from J, with 20 bases between. CDR3 nucleotides: TGTGCCAGCACCAGTCGGACCGGGCGGGGTGAGCAGTACTTC. Its translation: CASTSRTGRGEQYF.